A single sample is the source of the 17 T cell receptor beta chains below, sequenced in a study of brain T cells in children with intractable seizures. The table came from immunoSEQ multiplex PCR; TCRdb's copy has only in-frame clones and leaves some out. This sample has fewer than 85,000 clones, with approximately 94% found just once. The sequenced sample was peripheral blood, obtained at surgery. The receptor set was obtained from a boy under three years old with tuberous sclerosis and intractable seizures.

The V gene is TRBV27, the J gene TRBJ2-7, with TRBD1 matching over 7 bases. V shed 6 bases and J 0 bases; nucleotides not matched to a gene: 8. Germline V CDR1 and CDR2: MNHEY, SMNVEV (reference sequence). CDR3 length: 15 residues. CDR3 DNA sequence: TGTGCCAGCAGGCCAGGGACAGACATCTCCTACGAGCAGTACTTC. Protein product: CASRPGTDISYEQYF.

This chain uses TRBV9 with TRBJ1-3, with D perhaps TRBD1 (6 bases). Germline V CDR1 and CDR2: SGDLS, YYNGEE. The V gene lost 0 bases and the J gene lost 4 bases, with 11 bases spanning the gap. CDR3 size: 15 residues. The CDR3: CASSVDRAAGNTIYF. Here the CDR3 DNA reads TGTGCCAGCAGCGTAGACAGGGCAGCGGGAAACACCATATATTTT.

The J gene is TRBJ2-3, the V gene TRBV13; TRBD2 is a possible D gene (7 bases). CDR3 length equals 15 residues. With 5 bases removed from V and 3 bases from J, the gap between germline ends came to 15 bases. The germline V gene encodes CDR1 PRHDT and CDR2 FYEKMQ (reference sequence). The CDR3 nucleotides read TGTGCCAGCAGCCCAGGACTAGGGGGAACAGATACGCAGTATTTT. It is translated as CASSPGLGGTDTQYF.

This chain connects TRBV3-1 (or the pseudogene TRBV3-2) to TRBJ2-5; D might be TRBD2 (5 bases). The CDR3 runs to 16 residues. V lost 4 bases, J lost 1 base, and 16 bases lay in between. The germline gives CDR1 LGHDT, CDR2 YNNKEL (reference sequence). The CDR3 sequence is CASSPQGRAPQETQYF. DNA for the CDR3: TGTGCCAGCAGCCCCCAAGGGCGGGCCCCCCAAGAGACCCAGTACTTC.

The chain carries TRBV6-6 and TRBJ1-6, with 8 bases that match TRBD1. Germline-derived CDR1 and CDR2 are MNHNY and SVGAGI (reference sequence). The CDR3 covers 16 residues. Trimming took 0 bases from V and 7 from J; bases not matched to a gene: 5. CDR3 sequence (DNA): TGTGCCAGCAGTTACTCCCCAGGGGGCCCGAATTCACCCCTCCACTTT. Residues: CASSYSPGGPNSPLHF.

This clone was seen a handful of times. V gene TRBV5-4 combines with J gene TRBJ2-7; a weak D match, TRBD2 (5 bases). Germline V CDR1 and CDR2: SGHNT, YYREEE (reference sequence). Between the trimmed V and J ends, which lost 2 bases and 0 bases, there was a span of 9 bases. CDR3 length: 14 amino acids. Here the CDR3 reads CASSFRGSSYEQYF. CDR3 nucleotide sequence: TGTGCCAGCAGCTTCCGTGGGAGCTCCTACGAGCAGTACTTC.

J is TRBJ2-2 and V is TRBV7-3; 8 nucleotides align to TRBD1. The CDR3 has 17 amino acids. CDR1 and CDR2 (germline): SGHTA, FQGTGA. The V gene end was trimmed by 3 bases and the J gene end by 5 bases; junction bases not matched to a gene: 11. The CDR3 sequence is CASSFSGGIRGTGELFF. The DNA of the CDR3 is TGTGCCAGCAGCTTTTCAGGGGGCATCCGTGGGACCGGGGAGCTGTTTTTT.

The chain has TRBV4-1 and TRBJ1-3; 7 bases are a match to TRBD1. CDR3 length equals 16 residues. Per germline, CDR1 MGHRA and CDR2 YSYEKL. The V and J ends lost 4 bases and 2 bases, in that order; junction bases with no gene match: 8. CDR3 loop: CASSRTQGVAGNTIYF. The CDR3 DNA reads as TGCGCCAGCAGCCGGACCCAGGGGGTAGCTGGAAACACCATATATTTT.

The chain employs TRBV6-6 and TRBJ2-7; D tentatively fits TRBD1 or TRBD2 (5 bases each). V lost 7 bases, J lost 4 bases, and 8 bases lay in between. CDR1 and CDR2 (germline): MNHNY, SVGAGI (reference sequence). This CDR3 spans 11 amino acids. The CDR3 here is CASTGGYEQYF. Here the CDR3 DNA reads TGTGCCAGCACTGGGGGTTACGAGCAGTACTTC.

This chain uses TRBV18 with TRBJ1-1; maybe TRBD1 (5 bases). Trimming cost V 6 bases and J 6 bases, with 17 bases left between them. Germline V lookup: CDR1 KGHSH, CDR2 LQKENI. The CDR3 has 14 amino acids. The CDR3 here is CASSVAQGEAEAFF. CDR3 in DNA: TGTGCCAGCTCCGTGGCCCAGGGAGAGGCTGAAGCTTTCTTT.

This rearrangement joins TRBV19 to TRBJ2-3; D call uncertain. The CDR3 spans 15 residues. V was shortened by 3 bases and J by 3 bases, with 13 bases between the two germline ends. The V gene's germline CDR1 is LNHDA and CDR2 SQIVND (reference sequence). The CDR3 DNA follows: TGTGCCAGTAGTATCGGGCAGTTCGGGACAGATACGCAGTATTTT. Its protein product is CASSIGQFGTDTQYF.

The chain is built from TRBV5-1 and TRBJ1-4; D not certain. The CDR3 runs to 13 residues. Germline V gene lookup returns CDR1 SGHRS and CDR2 YFSETQ. The V end lost 6 bases, the J end lost 8 bases, and 14 bases lay between the germline ends. The DNA of the CDR3 is TGCGCCAGCAACCAGGAATCTGGGGAAAAACTGTTTTTT. Protein sequence: CASNQESGEKLFF.

CDR3 residues: CRRPYEQYF. CDR3 in DNA: TGCAGGAGACCCTACGAGCAGTACTTC. V usage is TRBV20-1 and J usage is TRBJ2-7; D is unresolved. Germline V gives CDR1 DFQATT, CDR2 SNEGSKA (reference sequence). The CDR3 consists of 9 residues.

This clone has just one count. The chain couples TRBV6-2 or TRBV6-3 to TRBJ1-1; unclear D gene. Germline-derived CDR1 and CDR2 are MNHEY and SVGEGT. The ends were cut back, 4 bases at V and 2 bases at J, with 5 bases in the middle. There are 12 residues in the CDR3. CDR3 amino acids: CASSSVNTEAFF. DNA for the CDR3: TGTGCCAGCAGTTCGGTAAACACTGAAGCTTTCTTT.

V gene TRBV6-5 combines with J gene TRBJ1-2; TRBD1 agrees at 10 bases. In germline, CDR1 is MNHEY, CDR2 SVGAGI. The CDR3 runs 14 residues. V was pared by 1 base and J by 5 bases, with 1 base of the junction left unmatched. This chain's CDR3 is CASSYLGQGYGYTF. The CDR3 DNA reads as TGTGCCAGCAGTTACTTGGGACAGGGGTATGGCTACACCTTC.

The V gene is TRBV30, the J gene TRBJ2-3; TRBD2 matches 13 bases. The CDR3 consists of 18 residues. The germline V gene encodes CDR1 GTSNPN and CDR2 SVGIG (reference sequence). V was pared by 0 bases and J by 2 bases, with 8 bases of the junction left unmatched. CDR3 sequence reads: CAWSVNGGLAGYTDTQYF. CDR3 in DNA: TGTGCCTGGAGTGTTAATGGGGGACTAGCGGGGTACACAGATACGCAGTATTTT.

The V call is TRBV27, the J call TRBJ1-3; D ambiguous. The CDR3 extends over 13 amino acids. The V gene's germline CDR1 is MNHEY and CDR2 SMNVEV (reference sequence). Trimming left V 3 bases short and J 9 bases short, with 12 bases between. DNA of the CDR3: TGTGCCAGCAGTTTGCGCCGGGAGAGCACCATATATTTT. It codes for CASSLRRESTIYF.